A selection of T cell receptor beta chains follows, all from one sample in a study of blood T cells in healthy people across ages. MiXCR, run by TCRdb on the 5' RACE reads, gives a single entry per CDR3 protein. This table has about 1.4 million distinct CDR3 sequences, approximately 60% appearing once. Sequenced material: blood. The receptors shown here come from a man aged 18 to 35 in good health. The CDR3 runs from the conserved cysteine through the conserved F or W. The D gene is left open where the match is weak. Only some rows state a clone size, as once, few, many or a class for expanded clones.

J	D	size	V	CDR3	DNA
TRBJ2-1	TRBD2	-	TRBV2	CASSEALAGPSYNEQFF	TGTGCCAGCAGTGAAGCGCTAGCGGGCCCCTCCTACAATGAGCAGTTCTTC
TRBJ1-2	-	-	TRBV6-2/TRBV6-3	CASRGTGQNYGYTF	TGTGCCAGCAGGGGCACAGGGCAGAACTATGGCTACACCTTC
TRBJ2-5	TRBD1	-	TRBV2	CASSPRDRGPRQYF	TGTGCCAGCAGTCCCCGAGACAGGGGCCCTAGGCAGTACTTC
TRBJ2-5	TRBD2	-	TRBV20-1	CSASTSSGGANFLETQYF	TGCAGTGCTTCCACTTCTAGCGGGGGGGCCAATTTTCTGGAGACCCAGTACTTC
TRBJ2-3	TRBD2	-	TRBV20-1	CSARSGGPKDTQYF	TGCAGTGCTAGGAGCGGGGGGCCTAAAGATACGCAGTATTTT
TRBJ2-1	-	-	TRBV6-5	CASSYSGRGGEQFF	TGTGCCAGCAGTTACTCGGGAAGGGGGGGTGAGCAGTTCTTC
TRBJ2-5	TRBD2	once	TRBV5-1	CASSLSLAEETQYF	TGCGCCAGCAGCTTGAGTCTAGCGGAAGAGACCCAGTACTTC
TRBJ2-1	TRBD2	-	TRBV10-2	CASSESGAGGPYNEQFF	TGCGCCAGCAGTGAGTCAGGAGCGGGAGGGCCCTACAATGAGCAGTTCTTC
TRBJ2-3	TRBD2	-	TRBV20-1	CSATGLAGARFSTDTQYF	TGCAGTGCGACCGGACTAGCGGGGGCCCGTTTTAGCACAGATACGCAGTATTTT
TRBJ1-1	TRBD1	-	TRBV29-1	CSVEDQGAQGAFF	TGCAGCGTTGAAGATCAGGGGGCGCAGGGAGCTTTCTTT
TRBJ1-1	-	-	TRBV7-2	CASSFNRNTEAFF	TGTGCCAGCAGCTTTAACAGGAACACTGAAGCTTTCTTT
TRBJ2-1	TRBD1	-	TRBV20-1	CSARTGKSYNEQFF	TGCAGTGCTAGGACAGGGAAATCCTACAATGAGCAGTTCTTC
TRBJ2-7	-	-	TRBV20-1	CSASRGGSYEQYF	TGCAGCGCCTCCCGGGGAGGATCCTACGAGCAGTACTTC
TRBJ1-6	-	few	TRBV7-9	CASSSSDSPLHF	TGTGCCAGCAGCTCCTCCGATTCACCCCTCCACTTT
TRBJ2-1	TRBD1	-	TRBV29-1	CSADRQGYNEQFF	TGCAGCGCCGACCGACAGGGCTACAATGAGCAGTTCTTC
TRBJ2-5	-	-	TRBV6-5	CASKGQAGVTETQYF	TGTGCCAGCAAGGGACAGGCGGGGGTTACTGAGACCCAGTACTTC
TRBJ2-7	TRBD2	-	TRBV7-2	CASSLVRLAGVSYEQYF	TGTGCCAGCAGCTTAGTCCGGCTAGCGGGAGTGTCCTACGAGCAGTACTTC
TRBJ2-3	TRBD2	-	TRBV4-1	CASSPPPFTSGYSTDTQYF	TGCGCCAGCAGCCCGCCTCCCTTTACTAGCGGATATAGCACAGATACGCAGTATTTT
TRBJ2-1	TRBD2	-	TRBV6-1	CASSAGTSRTHNEQFF	TGTGCCAGCAGTGCCGGGACTAGCCGGACCCACAATGAGCAGTTCTTC
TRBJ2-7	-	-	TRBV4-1	CASSQGTSSNEQYF	TGCGCCAGCAGCCAAGGGACCTCCTCTAACGAGCAGTACTTC
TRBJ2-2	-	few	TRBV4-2	CASSQVGQGKSGELFF	TGTGCCAGCAGCCAAGTTGGGCAGGGAAAATCCGGGGAGCTGTTTTTT
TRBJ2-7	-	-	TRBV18	CANSLGQSYEQYF	TGTGCCAACTCCCTAGGACAGTCCTACGAGCAGTACTTC
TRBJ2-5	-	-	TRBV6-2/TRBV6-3	CASLGVGETQYF	TGTGCCAGCCTGGGGGTCGGGGAGACCCAGTACTTC
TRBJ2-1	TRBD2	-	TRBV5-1	CASSASGTSYNEQFF	TGCGCCAGCAGCGCTAGCGGGACCTCCTACAATGAGCAGTTCTTC
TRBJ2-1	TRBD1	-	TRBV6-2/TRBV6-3	CASSRDRGQNEQFF	TGTGCCAGCAGTCGGGACAGGGGGCAAAATGAGCAGTTCTTC
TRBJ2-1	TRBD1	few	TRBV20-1	CSPQQGAEQFF	TGCAGTCCCCAACAGGGGGCTGAGCAGTTCTTC
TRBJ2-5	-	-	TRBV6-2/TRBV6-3	CASSYQGRTYQETQYF	TGTGCCAGCAGTTACCAGGGACGGACGTACCAAGAGACCCAGTACTTC
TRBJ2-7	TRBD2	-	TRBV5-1	CASVLGLAGGNEQYF	TGCGCCAGCGTCCTCGGGCTAGCGGGAGGAAATGAGCAGTACTTC
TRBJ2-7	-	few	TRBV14	CASSQDFVGYLVDEQYF	TGTGCCAGCAGCCAAGATTTTGTGGGTTATCTGGTCGACGAGCAGTACTTC
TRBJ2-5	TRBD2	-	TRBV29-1	CSVLGEGRETQYF	TGCAGCGTGCTGGGGGAGGGCCGTGAGACCCAGTACTTC
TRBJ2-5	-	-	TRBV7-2	CASSTPSRTETQYF	TGTGCCAGCAGCACACCCTCTAGAACAGAGACCCAGTACTTC
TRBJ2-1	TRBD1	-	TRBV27	CASWDRDRVFRSEQFF	TGTGCCAGCTGGGACCGGGACAGGGTCTTCCGCAGTGAGCAGTTCTTC
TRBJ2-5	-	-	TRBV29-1	CSVGPGSGHEQYF	TGCAGCGTTGGACCGGGTAGTGGACATGAGCAGTACTTC
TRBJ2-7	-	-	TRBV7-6	CASSREGRTSSYEQYF	TGTGCCAGCAGCCGCGAGGGCAGGACGAGCTCCTACGAGCAGTACTTC
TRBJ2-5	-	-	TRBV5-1	CASSLAPDFQETQYF	TGCGCCAGCAGCTTGGCGCCGGACTTCCAAGAGACCCAGTACTTC
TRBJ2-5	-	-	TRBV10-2	CASRRQGETQYF	TGCGCCAGCAGGAGGCAGGGAGAGACCCAGTACTTC
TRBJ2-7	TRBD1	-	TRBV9	CASSLTRDRGSYEQYF	TGTGCCAGCAGCCTTACCCGGGACAGGGGCTCCTACGAGCAGTACTTC
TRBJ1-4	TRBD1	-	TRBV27	CASSHRDRVENLFF	TGTGCCAGCAGTCACCGGGACAGGGTTGAAAACCTGTTTTTT
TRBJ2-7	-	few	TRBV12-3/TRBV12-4	CASSPSAYEQYF	TGTGCCAGCAGCCCCTCGGCCTACGAGCAGTACTTC
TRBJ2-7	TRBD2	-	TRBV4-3	CASSQELTSFEQYF	TGCGCCAGCAGCCAAGAATTGACTAGCTTCGAGCAGTACTTC
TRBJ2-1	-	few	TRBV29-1	CSVVIGAINEQFF	TGCAGCGTTGTCATAGGCGCCATAAATGAGCAGTTCTTC
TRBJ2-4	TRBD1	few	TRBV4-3	CASSQEPDRGHIQYF	TGCGCCAGCAGCCAAGAACCGGACAGGGGACACATTCAGTACTTC
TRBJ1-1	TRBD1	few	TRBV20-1	CSAGQGNTEAFF	TGCAGTGCTGGACAGGGCAACACTGAAGCTTTCTTT
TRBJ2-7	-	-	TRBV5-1	CASSRQHETATYEQYF	TGCGCCAGCAGCCGTCAACACGAAACGGCTACCTACGAGCAGTACTTC